The present TCR beta chain was sequenced within a study of graft-versus-host responses after intestinal transplantation. In the study overall: Each patient got anti-thymocyte globulin induction, then tacrolimus and steroids for three to four years.

In the case of this clone: Its target is not known.

The trim removed 5 bases at V and 4 bases at J, leaving 14 bases unmatched. CDR1 and CDR2 (germline): MGHDK, SYGVNS. This CDR3 region has 17 residues. The assay was immunoSEQ multiplex PCR, and TCRdb's table has in-frame clones only and misses some. The table has 75,000 to 95,000 clones, approximately 90% seen once. Findings and limits, study-wide: GvH clones turned up in recipient marrow; some had shown up first in ileum or blood. Graft-versus-host to host-versus-graft clonal ratios in allografts were high in patients with graft-donor T cell macrochimerism.

Specimen: unstimulated CD4+ T cells sorted from spleen or lymph node cells, collected before transplant. This sequence was found in a human donor who was the organ donor for an intestinal transplant. This chain connects TRBV25-1 to TRBJ2-1; 7 positions agree with TRBD1. The CDR3 here is CASSPSSGTVIYNEQFF. The CDR3 DNA sequence: TGTGCCAGCAGTCCGTCGTCCGGGACAGTCATTTACAATGAGCAGTTCTTC.